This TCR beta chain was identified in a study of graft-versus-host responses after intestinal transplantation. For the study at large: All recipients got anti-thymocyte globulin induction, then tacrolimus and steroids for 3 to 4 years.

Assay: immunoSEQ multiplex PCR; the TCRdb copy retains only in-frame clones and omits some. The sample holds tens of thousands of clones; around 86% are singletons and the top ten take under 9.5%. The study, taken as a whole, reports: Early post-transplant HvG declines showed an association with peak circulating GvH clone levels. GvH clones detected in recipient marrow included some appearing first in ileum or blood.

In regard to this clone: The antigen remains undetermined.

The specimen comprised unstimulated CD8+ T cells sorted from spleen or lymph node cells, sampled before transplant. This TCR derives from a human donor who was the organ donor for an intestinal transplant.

CDR3 amino acids: CASSELGQDLGYTF. DNA for the CDR3: TGTGCCAGCAGTGAACTGGGACAGGATCTTGGCTACACCTTC. The chain has TRBV6-1 and TRBJ1-2; 8 nucleotides align to TRBD1. The ends lost 2 bases at V and 7 bases at J; junction bases unmatched: 6. This CDR3 contains 14 residues. Germline V gene data show CDR1 as MNHNS and CDR2 as SASEGT.